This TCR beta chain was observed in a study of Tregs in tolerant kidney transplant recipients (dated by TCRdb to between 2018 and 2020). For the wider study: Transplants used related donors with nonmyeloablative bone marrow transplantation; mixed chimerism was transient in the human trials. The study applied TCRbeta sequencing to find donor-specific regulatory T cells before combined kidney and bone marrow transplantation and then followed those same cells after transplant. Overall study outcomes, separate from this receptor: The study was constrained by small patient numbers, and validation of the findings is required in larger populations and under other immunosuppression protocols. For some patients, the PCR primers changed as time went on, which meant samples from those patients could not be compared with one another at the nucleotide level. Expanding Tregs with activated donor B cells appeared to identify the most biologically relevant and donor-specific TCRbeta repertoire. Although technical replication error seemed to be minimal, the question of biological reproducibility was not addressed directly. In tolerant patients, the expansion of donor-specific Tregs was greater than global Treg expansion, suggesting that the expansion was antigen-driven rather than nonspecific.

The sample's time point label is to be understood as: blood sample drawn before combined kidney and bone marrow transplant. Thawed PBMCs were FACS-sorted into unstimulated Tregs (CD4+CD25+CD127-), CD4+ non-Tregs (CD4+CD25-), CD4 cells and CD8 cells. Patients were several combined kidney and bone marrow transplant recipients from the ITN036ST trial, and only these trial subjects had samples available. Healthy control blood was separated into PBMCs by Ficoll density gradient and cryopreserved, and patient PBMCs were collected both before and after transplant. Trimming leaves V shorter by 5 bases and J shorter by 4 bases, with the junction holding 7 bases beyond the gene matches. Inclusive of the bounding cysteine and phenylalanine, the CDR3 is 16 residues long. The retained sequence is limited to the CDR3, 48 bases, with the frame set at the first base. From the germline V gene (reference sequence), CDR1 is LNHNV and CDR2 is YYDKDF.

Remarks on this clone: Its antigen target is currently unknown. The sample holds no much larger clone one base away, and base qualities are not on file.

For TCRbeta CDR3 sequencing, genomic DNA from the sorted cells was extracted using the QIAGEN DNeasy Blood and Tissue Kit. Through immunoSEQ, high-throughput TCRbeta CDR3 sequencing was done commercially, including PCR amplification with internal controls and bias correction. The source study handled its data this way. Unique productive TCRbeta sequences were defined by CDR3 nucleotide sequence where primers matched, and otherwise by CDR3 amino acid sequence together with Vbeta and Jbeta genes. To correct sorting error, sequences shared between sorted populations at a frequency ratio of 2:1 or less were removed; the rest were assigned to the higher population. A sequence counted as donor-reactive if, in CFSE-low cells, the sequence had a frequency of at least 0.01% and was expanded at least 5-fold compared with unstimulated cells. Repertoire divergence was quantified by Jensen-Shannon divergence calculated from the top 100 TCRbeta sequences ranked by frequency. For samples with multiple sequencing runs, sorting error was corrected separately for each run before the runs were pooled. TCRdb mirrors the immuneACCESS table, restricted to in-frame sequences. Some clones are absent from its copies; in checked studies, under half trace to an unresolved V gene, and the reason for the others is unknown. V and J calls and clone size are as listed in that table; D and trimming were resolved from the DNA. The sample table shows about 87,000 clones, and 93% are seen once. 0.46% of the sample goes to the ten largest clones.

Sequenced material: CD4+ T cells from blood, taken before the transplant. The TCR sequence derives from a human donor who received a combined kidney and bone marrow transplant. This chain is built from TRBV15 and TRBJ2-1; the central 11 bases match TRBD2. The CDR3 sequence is CATSQGLAVLYNEQFF. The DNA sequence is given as TGTGCCACCAGCCAGGGACTAGCGGTTCTGTACAATGAGCAGTTCTTC. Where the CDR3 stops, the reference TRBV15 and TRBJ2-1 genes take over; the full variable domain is DAMVIQNPRYQVTQFGKPVTLSCSQTLNHNVMYWYQQKSSQAPKLLFHYYDKDFNNEADTPDNFQSRRPNTSFCFLDIRSPGLGDTAMYLCATSQGLAVLYNEQFFGPGTRLTVL.